This is a list of T cell receptor beta chains from one sample in a study of control samples from healthy donors and cancer patients. TCRdb keeps only in-frame clones here, not all; method: immunoSEQ multiplex PCR. The top ten hold around 3% of the sample, which has 75,000 to 100,000 clones, roughly 92% seen once. The sample comprised blood. These receptors came from a human donor in good health. The donor label of this sample is uncertain. Each CDR3 is given with its conserved first and last residue. Fields, in order: CDR3 length, J gene, D gene, clone size, V gene, CDR3 protein, CDR3 DNA. D genes are given only for firm matches. Clone size is shown for a subset of rows, as once, few, many or a class of expanded clone.

15,TRBJ2-5,NA,NA,TRBV2,CASRYGGGAQETQYF,TGTGCCAGCAGGTACGGCGGCGGGGCCCAAGAGACCCAGTACTTC
13,TRBJ1-2,NA,NA,TRBV2,CASSTGPRYGYTF,TGTGCCAGCAGCACCGGTCCCCGCTATGGCTACACCTTC
14,TRBJ1-1,TRBD1,NA,TRBV5-1,CASSEITGAREAFF,TGCGCCAGCAGCGAGATTACAGGGGCGAGAGAAGCTTTCTTT
11,TRBJ2-5,NA,once,TRBV6-2/TRBV6-3,CASSYQETQYF,TGTGCCAGCAGTTACCAAGAGACCCAGTACTTC
15,TRBJ1-1,NA,once,TRBV6-6,CASSYPAQGNTEAFF,TGTGCCAGCAGTTACCCGGCACAGGGGAACACTGAAGCTTTCTTT
14,TRBJ2-7,NA,NA,TRBV7-3,CASSLTAGGYEQYF,TGTGCCAGCAGCTTAACGGCCGGGGGTTACGAGCAGTACTTC
12,TRBJ1-6,TRBD1,NA,TRBV6-5,CASSRQGLSLHF,TGTGCCAGCAGTAGACAGGGTCTATCCCTCCACTTT
13,TRBJ1-5,NA,NA,TRBV11-2,CASSSNSNQPQHF,TGTGCCAGCAGCTCAAATAGCAATCAGCCCCAGCATTTT
16,TRBJ1-1,NA,NA,TRBV7-9,CASSLGPGRLNTEAFF,TGTGCCAGCAGCTTAGGCCCGGGTAGGCTGAACACTGAAGCTTTCTTT
14,TRBJ2-3,NA,once,TRBV9,CASSLQASTDTQYF,TGTGCCAGCAGCCTACAGGCTAGCACAGATACGCAGTATTTT
12,TRBJ2-5,NA,NA,TRBV12-3/TRBV12-4,CASSPGTGTQYF,TGTGCCAGCAGTCCCGGGACCGGGACCCAGTACTTC
15,TRBJ2-5,NA,NA,TRBV9,CASSVVAGAQETQYF,TGTGCCAGCAGCGTAGTCGCGGGGGCTCAAGAGACCCAGTACTTC
15,TRBJ2-2,NA,NA,TRBV15,CATSRWPGGTGELFF,TGTGCCACCAGCCGCTGGCCCGGAGGGACCGGGGAGCTGTTTTTT
13,TRBJ2-1,NA,NA,TRBV2,CASSPGEYNEQFF,TGTGCCAGCTCCCCAGGCGAATACAATGAGCAGTTCTTC
15,TRBJ1-6,NA,NA,TRBV28,CASTTGASYNSPLHF,TGTGCCAGCACCACGGGGGCATCCTATAATTCACCCCTCCACTTT
15,TRBJ2-4,TRBD2,NA,TRBV5-4,CASSLMVAGENIQYF,TGTGCCAGCAGCTTGATGGTAGCGGGAGAAAACATTCAGTACTTC
15,TRBJ2-1,TRBD1,once,TRBV5-1,CASSSGQGNYNEQFF,TGCGCCAGCAGTTCGGGACAGGGAAACTACAATGAGCAGTTCTTC
14,TRBJ1-5,NA,NA,TRBV6-1,CASSEARGRQPQHF,TGTGCCAGCAGTGAAGCAAGGGGACGGCAGCCCCAGCATTTT
15,TRBJ1-6,TRBD1,NA,TRBV15,CATSTAGQGFSPLHF,TGTGCCACCAGCACCGCTGGACAGGGGTTTTCACCCCTCCACTTT
14,TRBJ2-3,NA,NA,TRBV6-2/TRBV6-3,CASSFGRALDTQYF,TGTGCCAGCAGTTTCGGGCGGGCGTTAGATACGCAGTATTTT
15,TRBJ1-4,NA,once,TRBV6-1,CASSEVETDNEKLFF,TGTGCCAGCAGTGAAGTTGAGACAGATAATGAAAAACTGTTTTTT
13,TRBJ1-4,NA,NA,TRBV19,CASMNQVGEKLFF,TGTGCCAGTATGAACCAGGTTGGGGAAAAACTGTTTTTT
15,TRBJ1-1,NA,NA,TRBV9,CASSALRGLNTEAFF,TGTGCCAGCAGCGCTTTAAGGGGACTGAACACTGAAGCTTTCTTT
13,TRBJ1-1,NA,NA,TRBV11-3,CASSSTQNTEAFF,TGTGCCAGCAGCTCAACGCAGAACACTGAAGCTTTCTTT
13,TRBJ2-3,TRBD2,NA,TRBV11-3,CASSLSGVDTQYF,TGTGCCAGCAGCTTGAGCGGGGTCGATACGCAGTATTTT
14,TRBJ1-1,NA,once,TRBV10-3,CAISAGKLNTEAFF,TGTGCCATCAGTGCAGGGAAATTGAACACTGAAGCTTTCTTT
16,TRBJ2-2,TRBD1,NA,TRBV24-1,CATSVGTGGNTGELFF,TGTGCCACCAGTGTCGGGACAGGGGGGAACACCGGGGAGCTGTTTTTT
14,TRBJ1-2,TRBD1,NA,TRBV7-9,CASSLGDSNYGYTF,TGTGCCAGCAGCTTAGGGGACAGTAACTATGGCTACACCTTC
16,TRBJ2-5,TRBD1,once,TRBV7-7,CASSTTGTGLGETQYF,TGTGCCAGCAGCACCACCGGGACAGGGCTTGGGGAGACCCAGTACTTC
15,TRBJ2-1,NA,NA,TRBV9,CASSSKQGFLNEQFF,TGTGCCAGCAGCTCCAAACAGGGTTTTCTCAATGAGCAGTTCTTC
15,TRBJ1-2,NA,NA,TRBV18,CASFPGNVAHEGYTF,TGTGCCAGCTTCCCTGGCAACGTTGCCCATGAGGGCTACACCTTC
14,TRBJ2-7,NA,many,TRBV27,CASSLRLQGSEQYF,TGTGCCAGCAGTTTAAGACTACAGGGAAGCGAGCAGTACTTC